Included here is one T cell receptor beta chain sequence, with context. PCRs were each spiked with synthetic TCR analog templates. Only in-frame clones appear in the TCRdb table, and some are missing; sequencing was by immunoSEQ multiplex PCR. The data show some 56,000 clones, over 75% seen once. This CDR3 is built from 17 residues. Trimming at V came to 0 bases and at J to 6 bases, leaving 10 bases not matched to a gene. The germline V gene has CDR1 SGDLS and CDR2 YYNGEE. This specimen comes from a study of PD-L1 blockade in urothelial cancer. Across the whole study: Patients commenced intravenous atezolizumab, 1,200 mg every 3 weeks, at some point between 2012 and 2014. Reported median T cell count for blood samples was more than 110,000.

Time point meaning: pretreatment peripheral blood. This TCR came from a man between 65 and 85 years old with urothelial cancer. Here the sequenced sample was PBMCs, taken around atezolizumab (anti-PD-L1) treatment. The V and J genes are TRBV9 and TRBJ2-1; 9 bases align to TRBD2. Written as DNA, the CDR3 is TGTGCCAGCAGCGTAGCGGTAGGCGGGAGGGCCCTCAATGAGCAGTTCTTC. Translating it yields CASSVAVGGRALNEQFF.